These 23 T cell receptor beta chains originate from one sample sequenced in a study of CD8+ T cells in alopecia areata. Sequencing templates came from extracted RNA that was reverse transcribed into cDNA. The assay was immunoSEQ multiplex PCR, and TCRdb's table has in-frame clones only and misses some. The sample has around 100,000 clones, roughly three fifths seen once. Sample treatment: oral pan-JAK inhibitor, 5-10 mg twice daily. This specimen consisted of CD8+ T cells sorted from blood, obtained between weeks 55 and 65, from a patient treated with tofacitinib. The receptors stem from a human donor with alopecia areata.

This sequence joins TRBV9 and TRBJ2-2; tentatively, D is TRBD1 or TRBD2 (5 bases each). V was trimmed by 1 base and J by 7 bases, leaving 11 bases between them. This CDR3 spans 14 amino acids. The germline V gene has CDR1 SGDLS and CDR2 YYNGEE. CDR3 region: CASSVTGAGGELFF. The CDR3 DNA reads TGTGCCAGCAGCGTAACCGGGGCAGGCGGGGAGCTGTTTTTT.

The sample holds one count of this clone. The V call is TRBV11-2, the J call TRBJ2-5; unclear D gene. V was cut by 2 bases and J by 5 bases, with 6 bases left in between. Germline V CDR1 and CDR2: SGHAT, FQNNGV. The CDR3 loop spans 12 amino acids. In DNA, the CDR3 is TGTGCCAGCAGCTTATTAATCGAGACCCAGTACTTC. It specifies CASSLLIETQYF.

The rearrangement joins TRBV5-6 to TRBJ2-4; D is unclear. Germline V gene sequence: CDR1 SGHDT, CDR2 YYEEEE. CDR3 length equals 15 residues. The V end was cut by 0 bases, the J end by 0 bases, with 7 bases between. The CDR3 loop is CASSLGTLAKNIQYF. The CDR3 nucleotides read TGTGCCAGCAGCTTGGGAACACTAGCCAAAAACATTCAGTACTTC.

The rearrangement joins TRBV2 to TRBJ2-5; D is perhaps TRBD2 (6 bases). The V end was cut by 8 bases, the J end by 2 bases, with 15 bases between. Looked up from germline, CDR1 is SNHLY and CDR2 is FYNNEI. The CDR3 spans 14 residues. The DNA for the CDR3 is TGTGCCAGCCTGGGACTTCAGGGACAAGAGACCCAGTACTTC. This codes for CASLGLQGQETQYF.

The chain combines TRBV4-2 with TRBJ2-2; 7 nucleotides match TRBD2. Germline V gene lookup returns CDR1 LGHNA and CDR2 YNFKEQ. Trimming took 1 base from V and 7 from J; bases not matched to a gene: 9. The CDR3 has 16 residues. CDR3 loop: CASSQVLQTSNGELFF. CDR3 in DNA: TGTGCCAGCAGCCAAGTTTTGCAGACTAGCAACGGGGAGCTGTTTTTT.

Only a few counts were recorded for this clone. The V and J genes are TRBV13 and TRBJ2-3, with 7 bases lining up with TRBD2. Germline V gives CDR1 PRHDT, CDR2 FYEKMQ (reference sequence). Trimming took 4 bases from V and 11 from J; bases not matched to a gene: 9. This CDR3 has 13 amino acids. The CDR3 loop reads CASSSSGSGMQYF. CDR3 in DNA: TGTGCCAGCAGCTCTAGCGGATCCGGGATGCAGTATTTT.

This clone was seen more than once but under ten times. This chain joins TRBV13 and TRBJ2-1; 11 bases are shared with TRBD2. The CDR3 spans 15 residues. J was trimmed by 6 bases and V by 5 bases; bases with no gene match: 6. Germline CDR1 is PRHDT and CDR2 is FYEKMQ (reference sequence). CDR3 region: CASSIAGGPGNEQFF. The CDR3 coding sequence is TGTGCCAGCAGCATAGCGGGGGGGCCGGGCAATGAGCAGTTCTTC.

This sequence joins TRBV5-4 and TRBJ1-2; 9 bases match TRBD1. This CDR3 spans 14 amino acids. The V and J ends lost 6 bases and 2 bases, in that order; junction bases with no gene match: 5. The V gene's germline CDR1 is SGHNT and CDR2 YYREEE (reference sequence). The CDR3 is CASIRTGENYGYTF. CDR3 DNA sequence: TGTGCCAGCATCCGGACAGGGGAAAACTATGGCTACACCTTC.

The CDR3 bases are TGTGCCAGCAGTTTTTGGGGCACCGGGGAGCTGTTTTTT. It specifies CASSFWGTGELFF. V is TRBV27 and J is TRBJ2-2; no reliable D call. CDR3 length: 13 amino acids. Germline assignment: CDR1 MNHEY and CDR2 SMNVEV (reference sequence). V lost 3 bases to trimming and J lost 4 bases, with 6 bases between them.

The V gene is TRBV5-6, the J gene TRBJ2-2; unclear D gene. The CDR3 is 13 amino acids. The germline V gene encodes CDR1 SGHDT and CDR2 YYEEEE. Trimming shortened V by 3 bases and J by 5 bases, and 8 bases separated the two germline ends. CDR3 nucleotides: TGTGCCAGCAGCTCGTCCCCGACCGGGGAGCTGTTTTTT. The encoded protein is CASSSSPTGELFF.

The gene calls are TRBV7-6 and TRBJ2-1; D unresolved. Trimming took off 1 base at V and 7 bases at J, with 14 bases between the two ends. The germline V gene has CDR1 SGHVS and CDR2 FNYEAQ. This CDR3 has 15 residues. Written as DNA, the CDR3 is TGTGCCAGCAGCTTAGGTTACGGGCGACGGAATGAGCAGTTCTTC. It translates to CASSLGYGRRNEQFF.

The table lists this clone with a few counts. J is TRBJ2-1 and V is TRBV7-9, with D perhaps TRBD1 (6 bases). V gave up 3 bases and J gave up 6 bases, with 6 bases separating them. Germline V gives CDR1 SEHNR, CDR2 FQNEAQ (reference sequence). This CDR3 is built from 12 residues. CDR3 sequence (DNA): TGTGCCAGCAGCTTGGACAGCAATGAGCAGTTCTTC. This encodes CASSLDSNEQFF.

This rearrangement joins TRBV11-2 to TRBJ2-3; D gene uncertain. Germline-derived CDR1 and CDR2 are SGHAT and FQNNGV. Trimming took off 1 base at V and 3 bases at J, with 14 bases between the two ends. The CDR3 extends over 16 amino acids. The CDR3 loop is CASSLGARIPTDTQYF. The CDR3, as DNA: TGTGCCAGCAGCTTAGGCGCCCGGATTCCGACAGATACGCAGTATTTT.

The rearrangement uses TRBV4-1 and TRBJ1-2, with D maybe TRBD1 (6 bases). The CDR3 is 12 amino acids. V lost 1 base and J lost 7, with 7 bases in between. The germline V gene has CDR1 MGHRA and CDR2 YSYEKL. The CDR3: CASSQGQAGYTF. The CDR3 DNA reads as TGCGCCAGCAGCCAAGGACAGGCTGGCTACACCTTC.

A few counts support this clone. The CDR3 sequence: CASKLGSSDTGELFF. The CDR3 coding sequence is TGTGCCAGCAAATTAGGTTCTTCGGACACCGGGGAGCTGTTTTTT. V usage is TRBV2 and J usage is TRBJ2-2, with D hard to call. CDR1 and CDR2 from the germline V gene are SNHLY and FYNNEI. Trimming shortened V by 7 bases and J by 3 bases, and 15 bases separated the two germline ends. CDR3 length: 15 residues.

The chain is built from TRBV5-1 and TRBJ1-2; no clear D gene. Per germline, CDR1 SGHRS and CDR2 YFSETQ. This CDR3 comprises 13 residues. Trimming took 3 bases from V and 6 from J, leaving 12 bases between them. Written as DNA, the CDR3 is TGCGCCAGCAGCTCGTCCCCTAGGGATGGCTACACCTTC. It is translated as CASSSSPRDGYTF.

In this sample, this clone turned up a few times. The chain carries TRBV2 and TRBJ2-2; weak D call: TRBD2 (6 bases). Germline V gene sequence: CDR1 SNHLY, CDR2 FYNNEI. The CDR3 extends over 14 amino acids. V was clipped by 6 bases and J by 6 bases, with 14 bases between them. In nucleotides, the CDR3 is TGTGCCAGCAGGGCTAGCGTTAACGCCGGGGAGCTGTTTTTT. Its protein is CASRASVNAGELFF. The variable domain in full, with the rest retrieved from reference TRBV2 and TRBJ2-2, is EPEVTQTPSHQVTQMGQEVILRCVPISNHLYFYWYRQILGQKVEFLVSFYNNEISEKSEIFDDQFSVERPDGSNFTLKIRSTKLEDSAMYFCASRASVNAGELFFGEGSRLTVL.

The chain recombines TRBV5-1 with TRBJ1-5, with D possibly being TRBD1 (6 bases). Per the germline V gene, CDR1 is SGHRS and CDR2 is YFSETQ. V lost 0 bases to trimming and J lost 2 bases, with 12 bases between them. The CDR3 has 16 amino acids. This chain's CDR3 is CASSLGYRDGNQPQHF. Written as DNA, the CDR3 is TGCGCCAGCAGCTTGGGGTACAGGGACGGCAATCAGCCCCAGCATTTT.

This chain links TRBV5-1 with TRBJ1-2, with a possible D match to TRBD1 (5 bases). From germline, CDR1 is SGHRS and CDR2 YFSETQ. V lost 1 base, J lost 4 bases, and 20 bases lay in between. The CDR3 has 17 amino acids. For the CDR3, the DNA is TGCGCCAGCAGCTTGATTCCAGGGTTTGGGGAAGGCTATGGCTACACCTTC. This codes for CASSLIPGFGEGYGYTF.

The chain uses TRBV7-9 and TRBJ2-1; TRBD1 matches 10 bases. J gave up 7 bases and V 5 bases, and 17 bases lay outside the gene matches. Per germline, CDR1 SEHNR and CDR2 FQNEAQ (reference sequence). The CDR3 contains 18 residues. The CDR3 sequence: CASSPRVRQGASVNEQFF. In DNA form, the CDR3 reads TGTGCCAGCAGCCCCCGCGTTAGACAGGGGGCAAGTGTTAATGAGCAGTTCTTC.

The V and J genes are TRBV30 and TRBJ2-7; TRBD1 might be the D (6 bases). This CDR3 region has 14 residues. The germline V gene encodes CDR1 GTSNPN and CDR2 SVGIG (reference sequence). Trimming pared 4 bases from V and 3 bases from J, leaving 16 bases between. CDR3 region: CAWISGASNYEQYF. The CDR3 DNA is TGTGCCTGGATATCAGGGGCCTCCAACTACGAGCAGTACTTC.

To note about this clone: Germline and junction disagree at one end, which may indicate a read error. This chain connects TRBV19 to TRBJ2-3; tentative D call: TRBD1 (6 bases). The CDR3 is 11 residues long. CDR1 LNHDA and CDR2 SQIVND come from the germline V gene (reference sequence). The CDR3: CASSIGTDSVF. In DNA form, the CDR3 reads TGTGCCAGTAGTATCGGTACGGACAGTGTTTTT.

V and J are TRBV2 and TRBJ2-1; TRBD2 is a possible D gene (6 bases). The germline gives CDR1 SNHLY, CDR2 FYNNEI. Trimming removed 3 bases at V and 8 bases at J, with 14 bases between. CDR3 size: 14 residues. Written as DNA, the CDR3 is TGTGCCAGCAGTGAGGCCGGGGGAGACGATGAGCAGTTCTTC. It specifies CASSEAGGDDEQFF.